These T cell receptor beta chains were read from a single sample in a study of identical twins. TCRdb analysed the 5' RACE reads with MiXCR anew, one entry per CDR3 protein. The sample holds fewer than 500,000 distinct CDR3 sequences, approximately 24% seen once. These data also featured in a second study, about T cells expressing NK-cell markers.

Sequenced material: CD4+ T cells sorted from blood. Receptors originate from a woman aged 18-29 years in good health. Each CDR3 is given without its conserved first and last residue. Each record gives: CDR3 protein, V gene, J gene.

ASSLNSRYGYT	TRBV12-3/TRBV12-4	TRBJ1-2
ATSRDFRREPYEQY	TRBV15	TRBJ2-7
ASSRDRGDEQF	TRBV12-3/TRBV12-4	TRBJ2-1
ASSLTGLVSEQY	TRBV7-2	TRBJ2-7
ASSPWTIFETQY	TRBV5-1	TRBJ2-5
SASQTVYNEQF	TRBV20-1	TRBJ2-1
ASRQGTNTEAF	TRBV5-6	TRBJ1-1
ASSLGDRDRGEQF	TRBV12-3/TRBV12-4	TRBJ2-1
ASSWGIVSGANVLT	TRBV19	TRBJ2-6
ASSPTGTTPYEQY	TRBV12-3/TRBV12-4	TRBJ2-7
ASSYSRLAGGDPF	TRBV6-5	TRBJ2-1
AIRSSGEETQY	TRBV10-3	TRBJ2-5
ASSNRVNTEAF	TRBV6-2/TRBV6-3	TRBJ1-1
ASSPLGDYNEQF	TRBV18	TRBJ2-1
ASSLAGVADTQY	TRBV7-6	TRBJ2-3
ASSFAGQETQY	TRBV7-9	TRBJ2-5
ASSKGPERETQY	TRBV21-1	TRBJ2-5
ASRSGTGSDTQY	TRBV12-3/TRBV12-4	TRBJ2-3
ASSPRQGPTDTQY	TRBV18	TRBJ2-3
ASSLRPGANVLT	TRBV27	TRBJ2-6
ASSQTTYEQY	TRBV7-2	TRBJ2-7
SARDGGRINEQF	TRBV20-1	TRBJ2-1
ASSSEPQGSYTEAF	TRBV5-1	TRBJ1-1
ASNPGTSGRPGTDTQY	TRBV6-2/TRBV6-3	TRBJ2-3
ASSPRTGTSYNEQF	TRBV5-1	TRBJ2-1
SFCGGSSEQF	TRBV29-1	TRBJ2-1
ASSTPRETQY	TRBV5-6	TRBJ2-5
ASSYLRGGRNTEAF	TRBV11-2	TRBJ1-1
ASSPGVNTEAF	TRBV18	TRBJ1-1
ASSLEGVGSPLH	TRBV5-1	TRBJ1-6
ATTGVQETQY	TRBV5-1	TRBJ2-5
ASSLLGTDNQPQH	TRBV5-1	TRBJ1-5
ASSLTGGLHEQY	TRBV12-3/TRBV12-4	TRBJ2-7